Here is one T cell receptor (beta chain) with its context. Its specificity is not known. Data came from immunoSEQ multiplex PCR; TCRdb stores just in-frame clones and leaves some out. There are 150,000 to 160,000 clones in the sample; more than 75% occur only once, and under 20% lies in the top ten. The data derive from a study of T cell responses to AZD1222 COVID-19 vaccine. Whole-study results and caveats: Spike-wide coverage was observed for vaccine-associated CD4 TCRs, with dominant responses at 160-218 and 743-854.

The V and J ends lost 0 bases and 5 bases, in that order; junction bases with no gene match: 7. CDR1 and CDR2 (germline): LGHDT, YNNKEL (reference sequence). This CDR3 spans 16 amino acids. V usage is TRBV3-1 (or the pseudogene TRBV3-2) and J usage is TRBJ2-1, with TRBD2 matching 7 bases. The clonotype originates from an adult in good health. Sequences were derived from peripheral blood, sampled on day 0 of AZD1222 vaccination. The DNA for the CDR3 is TGTGCCAGCAGCCAAGATGGCGGGGGTCGAAACAATGAGCAGTTCTTC. As protein: CASSQDGGGRNNEQFF.